This T cell receptor beta chain came from a study of control samples from healthy donors and cancer patients. The length of the CDR3 is 11 residues. Germline CDR1 SGHRS, CDR2 YFSETQ. V was pared by 4 bases and J by 15 bases, with 6 bases of the junction left unmatched. Assay used: immunoSEQ multiplex PCR; TCRdb lists only in-frame clones, some missing. The sample holds 100,000 to 150,000 clones; over 85% are singletons and the top ten take around 7.6%. The V gene is TRBV5-1, the J gene TRBJ2-1, with 8 positions matching TRBD1. This clonotype originated in a man aged 50 to 60 with head and neck cancer. Sequencing input: PBMCs. The CDR3: CASSLGQGRFF. CDR3 nucleotide sequence: TGCGCCAGCAGCCTAGGACAGGGACGGTTCTTC.